Below are 10 T cell receptor beta chains sequenced from a single sample in a study of cytomegalovirus exposure and HLA in healthy donors. The PCR had 60 Vbeta and 13 Jbeta primers. Some clones are missing from TCRdb's copy, which holds only in-frame ones; the method was immunoSEQ multiplex PCR. The table lists 150,000 to 250,000 clones, approximately 85% of them singletons, with 6.5% in the top ten. The specimen was PBMCs. The receptors shown here come from a woman between 45 and 60 years old in good health and CMV-seropositive.

The CDR3 bases are TGTGCCAGCAGTGTTGAAGGGGCGGGGACAGATACGCAGTATTTT. Its protein is CASSVEGAGTDTQYF. The chain recombines TRBV2 with TRBJ2-3, with D tentatively TRBD2 (6 bases). Germline CDR1 and CDR2: SNHLY and FYNNEI. The CDR3 loop spans 15 amino acids. Trimming cost V 4 bases and J 3 bases, with 14 bases left between them. The full variable domain, its missing parts supplied by reference TRBV2 and TRBJ2-3, is EPEVTQTPSHQVTQMGQEVILRCVPISNHLYFYWYRQILGQKVEFLVSFYNNEISEKSEIFDDQFSVERPDGSNFTLKIRSTKLEDSAMYFCASSVEGAGTDTQYFGPGTRLTVL.

This rearrangement joins TRBV18 to TRBJ2-1, with 8 bases matching TRBD1. Germline CDR1 is KGHSH and CDR2 is LQKENI. J was trimmed by 2 bases and V by 0 bases; bases with no gene match: 3. The CDR3 runs 16 residues. The CDR3 protein is CASSPPRQGTYNEQFF. CDR3 nucleotides: TGTGCCAGCTCACCACCGAGACAGGGGACCTACAATGAGCAGTTCTTC.

The chain joins TRBV19 to TRBJ2-3; maybe TRBD2 (6 bases). The CDR3 runs 14 residues. The germline V gene encodes CDR1 LNHDA and CDR2 SQIVND (reference sequence). V was trimmed by 3 bases and J by 3 bases, leaving 10 bases between them. CDR3: CASSIRLATDTQYF. CDR3 coding DNA: TGTGCCAGTAGTATTAGGCTAGCGACAGATACGCAGTATTTT.

The chain couples TRBV19 to TRBJ2-2; tentative D call: TRBD1 (5 bases). The CDR3 has 14 residues. V was clipped by 7 bases and J by 0 bases, with 9 bases between them. Looked up from germline, CDR1 is LNHDA and CDR2 is SQIVND (reference sequence). The CDR3, as DNA: TGTGCCAGTACGACAGACGCGAACACCGGGGAGCTGTTTTTT. This sequence encodes CASTTDANTGELFF.

V usage is TRBV11-3 and J usage is TRBJ2-1, with 7 bases matching TRBD1. J gave up 4 bases and V 0 bases, and 3 bases lay outside the gene matches. The CDR3 sequence is 15 residues long. CDR1 is SGHNT and CDR2 is YENEEA in the germline V gene. The CDR3 region is CASSLEGGPYNEQFF. The CDR3 nucleotides are TGTGCCAGCAGCTTAGAAGGGGGCCCTTACAATGAGCAGTTCTTC.

The chain joins TRBV29-1 to TRBJ1-2; 10 nucleotides agree with TRBD1. This CDR3 region has 13 residues. CDR1 is SQVTM, CDR2 ANQGSEA, per germline. Trimming cost V 6 bases and J 8 bases; bases outside gene matches: 9. The CDR3 nucleotides are TGCAGCGTGCAGGACAGGGGGACGTTGGGCTACACCTTC. As protein: CSVQDRGTLGYTF.

Of note for this clone: A junction boundary mismatches the germline segment, possibly from a read error. The chain joins TRBV7-9 to TRBJ1-2; a weak D match, TRBD1 (6 bases). The CDR3 sequence is 14 residues long. The V gene's germline CDR1 is SEHNR and CDR2 FQNEAQ (reference sequence). The chain's CDR3 is CSSSFRDTLYGYTF. DNA for the CDR3: TGTTCCAGCAGCTTTCGGGACACCCTCTATGGCTACACCTTC.

This chain joins TRBV6-5 and TRBJ1-2; TRBD1 agrees at 10 bases. This CDR3 region has 14 residues. Germline CDR1 is MNHEY and CDR2 is SVGAGI. V shed 5 bases, J shed 8 bases, and the junction held 8 bases outside the gene matches. CDR3 in amino acids: CASSQTGGLGGYTF. The DNA of the CDR3 is TGTGCCAGCAGTCAGACAGGGGGCTTGGGCGGCTACACCTTC.

The chain joins TRBV6-1 to TRBJ2-7, with 7 bases aligning to TRBD2. The CDR3 spans 13 residues. The germline V gene has CDR1 MNHNS and CDR2 SASEGT. V shed 7 bases, J shed 5 bases, and the junction held 8 bases outside the gene matches. DNA for the CDR3: TGTGCCAGCATTCGGGAGGCTGGGAACGAGCAGTACTTC. Encoded protein: CASIREAGNEQYF.

V and J are TRBV7-3 and TRBJ2-1; the D gene is possibly TRBD2 (6 bases). Germline CDR1 is SGHTA and CDR2 is FQGTGA. This CDR3 has 16 amino acids. V gave up 1 base and J gave up 4 bases, with 14 bases separating them. The CDR3 DNA reads TGTGCCAGCAGCTTAAGCCCGGGAGTGGGGTACAATGAGCAGTTCTTC. Encoded protein: CASSLSPGVGYNEQFF. The variable domain in full, with the rest retrieved from reference TRBV7-3 and TRBJ2-1, is GAGVSQTPSNKVTEKGKYVELRCDPISGHTALYWYRQSLGQGPEFLIYFQGTGAADDSGLPNDRFFAVRPEGSVSTLKIQRTERGDSAVYLCASSLSPGVGYNEQFFGPGTRLTVL.